One T cell receptor beta chain is described in this entry. Produced via immunoSEQ multiplex PCR; TCRdb's table is partial and in-frame only. The table records about 150,000 clones, around nine tenths of them present only once. Followed longitudinally, the Seattle patients had been enrolled during active infection. The data belong to a study of blood T cell repertoires in COVID-19. Study at large: The origin of the acute and convalescent COVID-19 samples was the United States, Italy and Spain. T cells, B-cell-depleted T cells, or PBMCs provided the cDNA or gDNA that served as material.

Sample: peripheral blood. The origin of this receptor is a man in his 60s with COVID-19, enrolled during active disease.

CDR3 loop: CSSRVVTEAFF. The CDR3, as DNA: TGCAGCTCCCGGGTAGTGACTGAAGCTTTCTTT. The rearrangement joins TRBV29-1 to TRBJ1-1; D gene unclear. The CDR3 sequence is 11 residues long. Germline V gives CDR1 SQVTM, CDR2 ANQGSEA. V was clipped by 8 bases and J by 5 bases, with 12 bases between them.